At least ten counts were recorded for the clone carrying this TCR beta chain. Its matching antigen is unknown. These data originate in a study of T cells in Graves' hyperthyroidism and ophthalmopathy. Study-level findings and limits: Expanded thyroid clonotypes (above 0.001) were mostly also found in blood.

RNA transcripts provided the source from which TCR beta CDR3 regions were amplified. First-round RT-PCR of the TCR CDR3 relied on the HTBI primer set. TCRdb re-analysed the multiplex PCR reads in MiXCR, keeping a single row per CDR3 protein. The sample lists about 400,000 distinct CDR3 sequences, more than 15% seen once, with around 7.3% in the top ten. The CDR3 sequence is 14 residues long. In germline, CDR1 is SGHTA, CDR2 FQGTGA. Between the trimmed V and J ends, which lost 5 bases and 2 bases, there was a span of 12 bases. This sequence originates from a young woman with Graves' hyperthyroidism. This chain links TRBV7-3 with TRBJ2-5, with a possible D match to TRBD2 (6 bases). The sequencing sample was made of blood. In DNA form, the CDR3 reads TGTGCCAGCAGCGCCTTTGGGGGGCAAGAGACCCAGTACTTC. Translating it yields CASSAFGGQETQYF. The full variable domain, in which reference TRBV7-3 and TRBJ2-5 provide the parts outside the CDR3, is GAGVSQTPSNKVTEKGKYVELRCDPISGHTALYWYRQSLGQGPEFLIYFQGTGAADDSGLPNDRFFAVRPEGSVSTLKIQRTERGDSAVYLCASSAFGGQETQYFGPGTRLLVL.